The clone carrying this TCR beta chain is a singleton in its sample. These data belong to a study of blood T cell repertoires in COVID-19. Study context: Samples came from the United States, Italy and Spain, spanning acute and convalescent COVID-19. PBMCs, B-cell-depleted T cells, or T cells were the source of the cDNA or gDNA that made up the material.

Under the authors' procedure: Amplification from reference gene primers served as the basis for estimated nucleated cell counts. TCRdb's table, derived via immunoSEQ multiplex PCR, lists solely in-frame clones and lacks some. Clonal size and the V and J genes are those of that table, whereas D and trimming came from the DNA. The sample consists of 25,000 to 30,000 clones, 80% to 90% of them appearing once. CDR3 size: 11 residues. Germline-derived CDR1 and CDR2 are DFQATT and SNEGSKA (reference sequence). Trimming pared 7 bases from V and 0 bases from J, leaving 6 bases between. This chain joins TRBV20-1 and TRBJ1-1; unclear D gene. The sequence was obtained from a man aged 55 to 70 with acute or convalescent COVID-19. The sample was peripheral blood. The DNA of the CDR3 is TGCAGTGGGCCGATGAACACTGAAGCTTTCTTT. This sequence encodes CSGPMNTEAFF.